Below, 23 T cell receptor beta chains from the same sample are listed, as sequenced in a study of T cell responses to AZD1222 COVID-19 vaccine. Sequencing was performed with immunoSEQ multiplex PCR; in TCRdb, only in-frame clones are kept and a portion is missing. The sample has more than 110,000 clones, about 92% seen once. The sample in question was peripheral blood, obtained on day 0 of AZD1222 vaccination. All receptors come from an adult in good health.

The rearrangement joins TRBV28 to TRBJ1-1; 7 bases line up with TRBD1. The CDR3 has 16 amino acids. J lost 3 bases, V lost 6 bases, and 13 bases had no gene match. Looked up from germline, CDR1 is MDHEN and CDR2 is SYDVKM. In DNA, the CDR3 is TGTGCCAGCAGCCAAGACAGGGAGATGAAGTACACTGAAGCTTTCTTT. This translates into CASSQDREMKYTEAFF.

The genes are TRBV5-6 and TRBJ1-2, with D unresolved. The CDR3 runs to 13 residues. The V end lost 2 bases, the J end lost 10 bases, and 15 bases lay between the germline ends. Germline V gene data show CDR1 as SGHDT and CDR2 as YYEEEE. In DNA form, the CDR3 reads TGTGCCAGCAGCTTCAGAACAGCTAGGCCCTACACCTTC. Residues: CASSFRTARPYTF.

The J gene is TRBJ1-3, the V gene TRBV7-2; D is undetermined. Germline V lookup: CDR1 SGHTA, CDR2 FQGNSA. The V and J ends lost 2 bases and 0 bases respectively, with 8 bases between them. CDR3 length: 15 amino acids. CDR3 sequence (DNA): TGTGCCAGCAGCTTAAGTCAGGTCTCTGGAAACACCATATATTTT. Protein product: CASSLSQVSGNTIYF.

The genes are TRBV7-9 and TRBJ1-2; TRBD1 is a possible D gene (5 bases). This CDR3 spans 17 amino acids. Germline assignment: CDR1 SEHNR and CDR2 FQNEAQ (reference sequence). V was clipped by 5 bases and J by 7 bases, with 26 bases between them. For the CDR3, the DNA is TGTGCCAGCAGCCCCCCGAAGCTAGGGACCTCCGAGGGTGGCTACACCTTC. Amino acid sequence: CASSPPKLGTSEGGYTF.

J is TRBJ1-6 and V is TRBV2; 8 nucleotides align to TRBD1. The CDR3 totals 15 residues. After removal of 6 bases from V and 6 bases from J, the junction contained 7 bases not matched to a gene. Germline CDR1 and CDR2: SNHLY and FYNNEI. The CDR3 loop reads CASSLRDRSNSPLHF. For the CDR3, the DNA is TGTGCCAGCAGCCTAAGGGACAGGAGTAATTCACCCCTCCACTTT.

This sequence joins TRBV4-1 and TRBJ1-1; D gene unclear. V was cut by 4 bases and J by 1 base, with 10 bases left in between. Germline V lookup: CDR1 MGHRA, CDR2 YSYEKL. This CDR3 comprises 14 residues. As DNA, the CDR3 is TGCGCCAGCAGCCCCCGGGCCGCGAACACTGAAGCTTTCTTT. Translation gives CASSPRAANTEAFF.

The V and J genes are TRBV6-2 or TRBV6-3 and TRBJ2-1; D is ambiguous. The germline V gene has CDR1 MNHEY and CDR2 SVGEGT. The CDR3 has 13 amino acids. Trimming pared 2 bases from V and 4 bases from J, leaving 6 bases between. CDR3 protein: CASSYSEYNEQFF. In DNA, the CDR3 is TGTGCCAGCAGTTACAGCGAGTACAATGAGCAGTTCTTC.

The CDR3 nucleotides are TGTGCCAGCCTTGGGAACACTGAAGCTTTCTTT. It yields the protein CASLGNTEAFF. The chain has TRBV28 and TRBJ1-1; D not certain. This CDR3 spans 11 amino acids. CDR1 is MDHEN, CDR2 SYDVKM, per germline. Trimming left V 8 bases short and J 1 base short, with 5 bases between.

The gene calls are TRBV28 and TRBJ1-2, with TRBD1 matching over 8 bases. CDR3 length: 17 residues. Germline V gene lookup returns CDR1 MDHEN and CDR2 SYDVKM. The J segment lost 3 bases and the V segment lost 6 bases, leaving 15 bases of the junction unmatched. The CDR3 spells CASSLATKDRVDYGYTF. The CDR3 bases are TGTGCCAGCAGCCTCGCAACCAAGGACAGGGTGGACTATGGCTACACCTTC.

The V gene is TRBV4-3, the J gene TRBJ2-5; tentative D call: TRBD1 (6 bases). CDR1 LGHNA and CDR2 YSLEER come from the germline V gene. Deletions cut 2 bases from V and 5 bases from J, with 15 bases between. CDR3 length: 15 residues. The CDR3 loop is CASSQQSGDTETQYF. CDR3 in DNA: TGCGCCAGCAGCCAACAGTCAGGGGATACGGAGACCCAGTACTTC.

This rearrangement joins TRBV7-9 to TRBJ2-5, with TRBD2 identical over 13 bases. Germline CDR1 SEHNR, CDR2 FQNEAQ (reference sequence). V trimming: 5 bases; J trimming: 3 bases; junction bases outside the gene matches: 9. The CDR3 totals 17 residues. This CDR3 is CASSVTSGGALKETQYF. The CDR3 bases are TGTGCCAGCAGCGTCACTAGCGGGGGGGCTTTAAAAGAGACCCAGTACTTC.

The CDR3 region is CASSQSARGWDQPQHF. The CDR3 nucleotides are TGCGCCAGCAGTCAATCGGCTAGGGGCTGGGATCAGCCCCAGCATTTT. The chain employs TRBV23-1 and TRBJ1-5; tentative D call: TRBD1 (5 bases). TRBV23-1 is filed as an ORF, its function uncertain. The germline V and J ends were trimmed by 0 bases and 5 bases, with 14 bases remaining between them. The length of the CDR3 is 16 residues.

This sequence joins TRBV29-1 and TRBJ1-1; unclear D gene. V lost 4 bases and J lost 1, with 10 bases in between. The CDR3 is made up of 13 amino acids. CDR1 and CDR2 (germline): SQVTM, ANQGSEA. CDR3 sequence reads: CSVVLLENTEAFF. The CDR3 DNA follows: TGCAGCGTTGTATTGTTAGAGAACACTGAAGCTTTCTTT.

This sequence joins TRBV12-3 or TRBV12-4 and TRBJ2-3, with TRBD2 matching over 7 bases. V trimming: 2 bases; J trimming: 6 bases; junction bases outside the gene matches: 2. The CDR3 covers 13 residues. The CDR3 sequence is CASSLREVDTQYF. CDR3 coding DNA: TGTGCCAGCAGTTTACGGGAGGTCGATACGCAGTATTTT.

The J gene is TRBJ1-6, the V gene TRBV20-1; tentative D call: TRBD1 (5 bases). The CDR3 consists of 11 residues. CDR1 is DFQATT and CDR2 is SNEGSKA in the germline V gene (reference sequence). The V gene lost 3 bases and the J gene lost 9 bases, with 6 bases spanning the gap. The CDR3 loop is CSARRGSPLHF. CDR3 DNA: TGCAGTGCTAGGAGGGGTTCACCCCTCCACTTT.

CDR3 sequence (DNA): TGTGCCAGCAGCTGGGGAAACACTGAAGCTTTCTTT. Translating gives CASSWGNTEAFF. This chain uses TRBV11-2 with TRBJ1-1; no definite D call. Germline CDR1 is SGHAT and CDR2 is FQNNGV. This CDR3 is built from 12 residues. Trimming removed 4 bases at V and 2 bases at J, with 5 bases between.

The chain links TRBV10-2 to TRBJ1-1; D ambiguous. CDR1 and CDR2 (germline): WSHSY, SAAADI. V lost 2 bases, J lost 8 bases, and 9 bases lay in between. The CDR3 is 12 residues long. The CDR3 sequence: CASSEAGSEAFF. The DNA of the CDR3 is TGCGCCAGCAGTGAGGCAGGCTCAGAAGCTTTCTTT.

The CDR3 protein is CASSIGTASKQYF. As DNA, the CDR3 is TGTGCCAGCAGCATCGGGACAGCCTCAAAGCAGTATTTT. V usage is TRBV7-6 and J usage is TRBJ2-3; 7 bases agree with TRBD1. Germline CDR1 and CDR2: SGHVS and FNYEAQ. Trimming removed 5 bases from V and 11 bases from J; junction bases left unmatched: 10. This CDR3 has 13 amino acids. The complete variable domain, with remaining parts taken from reference TRBV7-6 and TRBJ2-3, reads GAGVSQSPRYKVTKRGQDVALRCDPISGHVSLYWYRQALGQGPEFLTYFNYEAQQDKSGLPNDRFSAERPEGSISTLTIQRTEQRDSAMYRCASSIGTASKQYFGPGTRLTVL.

The chain combines TRBV4-3 with TRBJ1-3; no reliable D call. CDR1 and CDR2 (germline): LGHNA, YSLEER. Trimming took off 1 base at V and 3 bases at J, with 4 bases between the two ends. This CDR3 has 13 amino acids. The CDR3 DNA reads as TGCGCCAGCAGCCAAGTACTTGGAAACACCATATATTTT. Its translation: CASSQVLGNTIYF.

This sequence joins TRBV27 and TRBJ1-5; TRBD1 might be the D (5 bases). Trimming removed 3 bases at V and 1 base at J, with 10 bases between. CDR1 is MNHEY and CDR2 is SMNVEV in the germline V gene (reference sequence). The CDR3 is 15 residues long. The DNA of the CDR3 is TGTGCCAGCAGTTTTGGGGGAGTCAGCAATCAGCCCCAGCATTTT. This translates into CASSFGGVSNQPQHF.

The chain is built from TRBV6-2 or TRBV6-3 and TRBJ1-1; 8 bases map to TRBD1. Germline CDR1 is MNHEY and CDR2 is SVGEGT. CDR3 length: 14 residues. The V gene end was trimmed by 6 bases and the J gene end by 3 bases; junction bases not matched to a gene: 6. The CDR3 here is CASSSTGADTEAFF. CDR3 DNA sequence: TGTGCCAGCAGCTCGACAGGGGCGGACACTGAAGCTTTCTTT.

The chain couples TRBV11-2 to TRBJ2-7; D remains unclear. This CDR3 spans 13 amino acids. Trimming left V 5 bases short and J 3 bases short, with 11 bases between. Germline values: CDR1 SGHAT, CDR2 FQNNGV. The CDR3 here is CASSPTAHYEQYF. The CDR3 DNA sequence: TGTGCCAGCAGCCCCACGGCACACTACGAGCAGTACTTC.

As DNA, the CDR3 is TGCGCCAGCAGCCAAGGACGAACAGGGCACACCGGGGAGCTGTTTTTT. Its translation is CASSQGRTGHTGELFF. The chain carries TRBV5-1 and TRBJ2-2; a possible D gene is TRBD1 (6 bases). The germline V gene encodes CDR1 SGHRS and CDR2 YFSETQ. This CDR3 spans 16 amino acids. V was cut by 4 bases and J by 3 bases, with 16 bases left in between.